A single sample is the source of the 18 T cell receptor beta chains below, sequenced in a study of blood T cell repertoires in COVID-19. Produced via immunoSEQ multiplex PCR; TCRdb's table is partial and in-frame only. Here the sample spans about 240,000 clones, approximately 83% being singletons. Sequencing was performed on peripheral blood. These receptors were obtained from a man aged 25-40 years who had recovered from COVID-19.

This sequence joins TRBV18 and TRBJ2-3; 8 bases align to TRBD1. With 3 bases clipped from V and 1 base from J, the junction kept 3 bases outside the gene matches. CDR3 length: 15 amino acids. From germline, CDR1 is KGHSH and CDR2 LQKENI. CDR3 protein: CASSPDRVRTDTQYF. CDR3 bases: TGTGCCAGCTCACCGGACAGGGTACGCACAGATACGCAGTATTTT.

This rearrangement joins TRBV3-1 (or the pseudogene TRBV3-2) to TRBJ2-7; weak D call: TRBD1 (5 bases). The CDR3 runs to 13 residues. CDR1 is LGHDT, CDR2 YNNKEL, per germline (reference sequence). V dropped 6 bases and J dropped 7 bases, with 16 bases sitting between them. CDR3 amino acids: CASSTNIQGEQYV. CDR3 DNA sequence: TGTGCCAGCAGTACCAACATCCAGGGAGAGCAGTACGTC.

This clone was observed once. V is TRBV28 and J is TRBJ1-5, with 7 bases matching TRBD1. V was clipped by 4 bases and J by 2 bases; unmatched bases: 5. Germline values: CDR1 MDHEN, CDR2 SYDVKM. There are 15 residues in the CDR3. The CDR3 nucleotides are TGTGCCAGCAGTTGGACAGGAGTTGGCAATCAGCCCCAGCATTTT. Its protein is CASSWTGVGNQPQHF.

The rearrangement uses TRBV19 and TRBJ1-1; D might be TRBD1 (5 bases). The CDR3 is 15 residues long. Germline lookup yields CDR1 LNHDA and CDR2 SQIVND (reference sequence). V lost 6 bases, J lost 4 bases, and 18 bases lay in between. The CDR3 here is CASRRPETRGTEAFF. The CDR3 coding sequence is TGTGCCAGTAGGCGTCCGGAGACAAGGGGCACTGAAGCTTTCTTT. The full variable domain, rest sourced from reference TRBV19 and TRBJ1-1, is DGGITQSPKYLFRKEGQNVTLSCEQNLNHDAMYWYRQDPGQGLRLIYYSQIVNDFQKGDIAEGYSVSREKKESFPLTVTSAQKNPTAFYLCASRRPETRGTEAFFGQGTRLTVV.

This chain uses TRBV3-1 (or the pseudogene TRBV3-2) with TRBJ1-2, with no clear D. CDR3 length equals 18 residues. Germline assignment: CDR1 LGHDT and CDR2 YNNKEL (reference sequence). Trimming removed 0 bases from V and 2 bases from J, with 19 bases in between. The CDR3 DNA is TGTGCCAGCAGCCAAGATAGCGCAGGTACCCCCTCCAACTATGGCTACACCTTC. Its protein product is CASSQDSAGTPSNYGYTF.

DNA for the CDR3: TGTGCCAGCAGCCCAAACCGACAGGGTAATTCACCCCTCCACTTT. Translating it yields CASSPNRQGNSPLHF. The J gene is TRBJ1-6, the V gene TRBV7-6; 7 bases fit TRBD1. From germline, CDR1 is SGHVS and CDR2 FNYEAQ. CDR3 length equals 15 residues. Trimming took 5 bases from V and 6 from J; bases not matched to a gene: 7.

CDR3 in amino acids: CASSLQGSYEQYV. The CDR3 bases are TGTGCCAGCAGCCTTCAGGGATCCTACGAGCAGTACGTC. The V gene is TRBV5-4, the J gene TRBJ2-7; a weak D match, TRBD1 (5 bases). The V and J ends lost 4 bases and 1 base respectively, with 9 bases between them. From germline, CDR1 is SGHNT and CDR2 YYREEE (reference sequence). CDR3 length: 13 amino acids.

The V and J genes are TRBV19 and TRBJ1-5; the D gene is possibly TRBD1 (6 bases). The V end was cut by 6 bases, the J end by 3 bases, with 15 bases between. Per the germline V gene, CDR1 is LNHDA and CDR2 is SQIVND (reference sequence). This CDR3 has 15 amino acids. As DNA, the CDR3 is TGTGCCAGTAGCCGAGGAAGGGGACACAATCAGCCCCAGCATTTT. Translated, it gives CASSRGRGHNQPQHF. Filled out from reference TRBV19 and TRBJ1-5, the complete variable domain reads DGGITQSPKYLFRKEGQNVTLSCEQNLNHDAMYWYRQDPGQGLRLIYYSQIVNDFQKGDIAEGYSVSREKKESFPLTVTSAQKNPTAFYLCASSRGRGHNQPQHFGDGTRLSIL.

The chain couples TRBV9 to TRBJ1-2; D possibly corresponds to TRBD1 (5 bases). The CDR3 consists of 13 residues. Trimming took off 2 bases at V and 8 bases at J, with 13 bases between the two ends. The germline V gene has CDR1 SGDLS and CDR2 YYNGEE. The CDR3 loop reads CASSVSQGRGYTF. The CDR3, as DNA: TGTGCCAGCAGCGTTTCCCAGGGCCGGGGCTACACCTTC. The full variable domain, rest sourced from reference TRBV9 and TRBJ1-2, is DSGVTQTPKHLITATGQRVTLRCSPRSGDLSVYWYQQSLDQGLQFLIQYYNGEERAKGNILERFSAQQFPDLHSELNLSSLELGDSALYFCASSVSQGRGYTFGSGTRLTVV.

This clone has a handful of counts. The genes are TRBV4-1 and TRBJ2-1, with D possibly TRBD2 on 6 matching bases. The length of the CDR3 is 15 residues. V was cut by 0 bases and J by 4 bases, with 10 bases left in between. The V gene's germline CDR1 is MGHRA and CDR2 YSYEKL. CDR3 in DNA: TGCGCCAGCAGCCAAGAGGATAGCGGTTACAATGAGCAGTTCTTC. Protein: CASSQEDSGYNEQFF.

This clone was seen only a few times. V and J are TRBV5-4 and TRBJ2-1, with D hard to call. Germline V gives CDR1 SGHNT, CDR2 YYREEE (reference sequence). Trimming took off 2 bases at V and 5 bases at J, with 11 bases between the two ends. There are 14 residues in the CDR3. The CDR3 region is CASSLALTNNEQFF. The CDR3 nucleotides are TGTGCCAGCAGCTTAGCCCTAACTAACAATGAGCAGTTCTTC.

The J gene is TRBJ1-5, the V gene TRBV28, with 8 bases aligning to TRBD1. Losses at the gene ends were 4 bases for V and 4 bases for J; bases not matched to a gene: 6. CDR3 size: 15 residues. Germline V gene data show CDR1 as MDHEN and CDR2 as SYDVKM. CDR3 in amino acids: CASSYGQGRNQPQHF. CDR3 nucleotides: TGTGCCAGCAGTTACGGACAGGGTCGGAATCAGCCCCAGCATTTT. Full variable domain (remainder filled in from reference TRBV28 and TRBJ1-5): DVKVTQSSRYLVKRTGEKVFLECVQDMDHENMFWYRQDPGLGLRLIYFSYDVKMKEKGDIPEGYSVSREKKERFSLILESASTNQTSMYLCASSYGQGRNQPQHFGDGTRLSIL.

This chain connects TRBV28 to TRBJ1-6; 8 positions agree with TRBD1. Germline V gene data show CDR1 as MDHEN and CDR2 as SYDVKM. V trimming: 5 bases; J trimming: 7 bases; junction bases outside the gene matches: 4. This CDR3 is 14 amino acids long. The DNA of the CDR3 is TGTGCCAGCAGTCCGGGACAGGAGAATTCACCCCTCCACTTT. Protein: CASSPGQENSPLHF.

The chain carries TRBV7-2 and TRBJ2-7, with 7 bases identical to TRBD1. The CDR3 loop spans 16 amino acids. Germline V gives CDR1 SGHTA, CDR2 FQGNSA. V lost 1 base and J lost 4; bases outside the gene matches: 10. The CDR3 region is CASSLGTGQRYYEQYF. The CDR3 DNA reads TGTGCCAGCAGCTTAGGGACGGGACAGAGGTATTACGAGCAGTACTTC.

The chain employs TRBV5-1 and TRBJ2-2; D ambiguous. V was cut by 6 bases and J by 0 bases, with 9 bases left in between. The V gene's germline CDR1 is SGHRS and CDR2 YFSETQ. This CDR3 contains 14 residues. The chain's CDR3 is CASKEPANTGELFF. In DNA, the CDR3 is TGCGCCAGCAAGGAGCCCGCGAACACCGGGGAGCTGTTTTTT.

The chain carries TRBV7-9 and TRBJ1-1; 9 bases map to TRBD1. The CDR3 consists of 17 residues. CDR1 and CDR2 (germline): SEHNR, FQNEAQ (reference sequence). Trimming removed 4 bases from V and 3 bases from J; junction bases left unmatched: 12. The CDR3 sequence is CASSSITGTGLDTEAFF. The CDR3 coding sequence is TGTGCCAGCAGCTCAATCACCGGGACAGGGCTAGACACTGAAGCTTTCTTT.

This clone turned up a few times. V usage is TRBV6-5 and J usage is TRBJ2-5; D is perhaps TRBD2 (6 bases). CDR3 length: 15 amino acids. Germline CDR1 MNHEY, CDR2 SVGAGI. The ends were cut back, 10 bases at V and 5 bases at J, with 23 bases in the middle. The CDR3 spells CATLDGGNPRETQYF. CDR3 in DNA: TGTGCCACCCTTGATGGGGGGAATCCAAGGGAGACCCAGTACTTC.

The genes are TRBV6-5 and TRBJ1-1; D perhaps matches TRBD1 (5 bases). The V end was cut by 11 bases, the J end by 4 bases, with 20 bases between. Germline V gene lookup returns CDR1 MNHEY and CDR2 SVGAGI. The CDR3 covers 14 residues. Written as DNA, the CDR3 is TGTGCCGGGGCGGGGGAGGGACGGGGCACTGAAGCTTTCTTT. It codes for CAGAGEGRGTEAFF.